The 20 T cell receptor beta chains reported below all come from one sample, sequenced in a study of shared clonotypes between healthy human individuals. The repertoire was sequenced with immunoSEQ multiplex PCR; TCRdb's copy has only in-frame clones and lacks some. The sample carries about 2.3 million clones, more than 80% recorded once. Sequenced: naive CD4+ T cells from PBMCs. The subset here: CD45RA+ positively selected. These receptors all come from a man between 18 and 35 years old in good health. Some clones in this sample may be carry-over from other donors' samples.

The CDR3, as DNA: TGCGCCAGCAGCGTGGGACAGGGAAGTGGCTACACCTTC. This encodes CASSVGQGSGYTF. The rearrangement links TRBV5-1 to TRBJ1-2; 9 nucleotides align to TRBD1. Germline values: CDR1 SGHRS, CDR2 YFSETQ. V dropped 4 bases and J dropped 7; count of bases not matched to a gene: 5. This CDR3 contains 13 residues.

The rearrangement links TRBV15 to TRBJ2-1; the D call may be TRBD1 or TRBD2 (5 bases each). Between the trimmed V and J ends, which lost 2 bases and 6 bases, there was a span of 20 bases. CDR3 length: 17 residues. Per germline, CDR1 LNHNV and CDR2 YYDKDF (reference sequence). The CDR3 is CATSRYPGRIDPNEQFF. CDR3 DNA sequence: TGTGCCACCAGCAGATACCCGGGGCGGATAGACCCCAATGAGCAGTTCTTC.

V usage is TRBV28 and J usage is TRBJ1-2; weak D call: TRBD1 (5 bases). Trimming shortened V by 7 bases and J by 5 bases, and 17 bases separated the two germline ends. Germline CDR1 MDHEN, CDR2 SYDVKM. This CDR3 region has 14 residues. The CDR3 protein is CASTQTGQGYGYTF. The DNA for the CDR3 is TGTGCCAGCACTCAAACGGGGCAGGGATATGGCTACACCTTC.

This clone was recorded once. J is TRBJ2-1 and V is TRBV5-1; possible D gene TRBD2, 5 bases. The CDR3 loop spans 15 amino acids. Germline loops: CDR1 SGHRS, CDR2 YFSETQ. V gave up 0 bases and J gave up 8 bases, with 15 bases separating them. The CDR3 DNA reads TGCGCCAGCAGCTTGGAAGCGGCTCCTTGGGATGAGCAGTTCTTC. It translates to CASSLEAAPWDEQFF. Using reference TRBV5-1 and TRBJ2-1 for the parts outside the CDR3, the full variable domain is KAGVTQTPRYLIKTRGQQVTLSCSPISGHRSVSWYQQTPGQGLQFLFEYFSETQRNKGNFPGRFSGRQFSNSRSEMNVSTLELGDSALYLCASSLEAAPWDEQFFGPGTRLTVL.

The chain combines TRBV4-3 with TRBJ2-7; 8 bases agree with TRBD2. This CDR3 comprises 15 residues. Germline assignment: CDR1 LGHNA and CDR2 YSLEER. V lost 5 bases to trimming and J lost 4 bases; unmatched junction nucleotides: 10. The CDR3 nucleotides are TGCGCCAGCAGCAGAGGAGCGGGAGCTACTTACGAGCAGTACTTC. Its protein product is CASSRGAGATYEQYF.

The genes are TRBV28 and TRBJ2-3; 15 bases map to TRBD2. CDR3 size: 19 residues. With 6 bases clipped from V and 2 bases from J, the junction kept 12 bases outside the gene matches. From germline, CDR1 is MDHEN and CDR2 SYDVKM. CDR3 nucleotide sequence: TGTGCCAGCAGCCAGGGGCACGGGACTAGCGGGAGGTTCACAGATACGCAGTATTTT. It codes for CASSQGHGTSGRFTDTQYF.

The chain combines TRBV7-2 with TRBJ2-1; 8 bases agree with TRBD2. This CDR3 spans 16 amino acids. Germline V lookup: CDR1 SGHTA, CDR2 FQGNSA. V lost 1 base and J lost 0; bases outside the gene matches: 2. The CDR3 loop reads CASSLGLASSYNEQFF. In DNA, the CDR3 is TGTGCCAGCAGCTTAGGACTAGCGTCCTCCTACAATGAGCAGTTCTTC.

V usage is TRBV27 and J usage is TRBJ1-1; D is undetermined. The CDR3 loop spans 15 amino acids. Germline V CDR1 and CDR2: MNHEY, SMNVEV (reference sequence). The V end was cut by 3 bases, the J end by 1 base, with 12 bases between. The CDR3 bases are TGTGCCAGCAGTTTCTTTCACCGATCGAACACTGAAGCTTTCTTT. Protein sequence: CASSFFHRSNTEAFF.

The V and J genes are TRBV7-9 and TRBJ2-2, with TRBD2 matching 13 bases. The CDR3 contains 18 residues. CDR1 SEHNR and CDR2 FQNEAQ come from the germline V gene (reference sequence). V trimming: 5 bases; J trimming: 0 bases; junction bases outside the gene matches: 6. The CDR3 spells CASSPRLAGGPNTGELFF. The CDR3 region has the DNA TGTGCCAGCAGCCCCCGACTAGCGGGAGGACCGAACACCGGGGAGCTGTTTTTT. Full variable domain (rest looked up from reference TRBV7-9 and TRBJ2-2): DTGVSQNPRHKITKRGQNVTFRCDPISEHNRLYWYRQTLGQGPEFLTYFQNEAQLEKSRLLSDRFSAERPKGSFSTLEIQRTEQGDSAMYLCASSPRLAGGPNTGELFFGEGSRLTVL.

The rearrangement uses TRBV5-5 and TRBJ1-4; 8 nucleotides line up with TRBD1. V gave up 0 bases and J gave up 7 bases; unmatched junction bases: 5. Germline lookup yields CDR1 SGHKS and CDR2 YYEKEE (reference sequence). The CDR3 is 15 residues long. The CDR3 nucleotides read TGTGCCAGCAGCTTGGAGGGACAGGAAGGTGAAAAACTGTTTTTT. As protein: CASSLEGQEGEKLFF.

J is TRBJ2-2 and V is TRBV5-1; TRBD1 aligns across 7 bases. CDR3 size: 14 residues. V lost 3 bases to trimming and J lost 3 bases; unmatched junction nucleotides: 2. The germline CDR1 and CDR2 sequences are SGHRS and YFSETQ. The CDR3 region has the DNA TGCGCCAGCAGCTCCGGGACAGACACCGGGGAGCTGTTTTTT. The encoded protein is CASSSGTDTGELFF.

A single count supports this clone. The genes are TRBV12-2 and TRBJ1-1. TRBV12-2 is given as a pseudogene. This CDR3 region has 15 residues. The CDR3 coding sequence is TGTGCAAGTCGGTCTAGGGGGGCCCTGAACACTGAAGCTTTCTTT. This gives the protein CASRSRGALNTEAFF.

This clone was recorded only once. The chain has TRBV9 and TRBJ2-5; D is ambiguous. Germline V gives CDR1 SGDLS, CDR2 YYNGEE. Trimming took off 3 bases at V and 7 bases at J, with 10 bases between the two ends. The CDR3 loop spans 12 amino acids. The CDR3 DNA follows: TGTGCCAGCAGCGCCCAGTGGGGGACCCAGTACTTC. It codes for CASSAQWGTQYF.

This chain uses TRBV20-1 with TRBJ2-3; D is uncertain. CDR1 is DFQATT, CDR2 SNEGSKA, per germline (reference sequence). With 5 bases removed from V and 6 bases from J, the gap between germline ends came to 9 bases. CDR3 size: 11 residues. CDR3 protein: CSAQEGDTQYF. The CDR3 region has the DNA TGCAGTGCTCAAGAAGGGGATACGCAGTATTTT.

The chain joins TRBV2 to TRBJ2-5; D not certain. The germline CDR1 and CDR2 sequences are SNHLY and FYNNEI. This CDR3 is built from 13 residues. Trimming left V 8 bases short and J 9 bases short, with 19 bases between. The CDR3 region is CASRVWRQDAQYF. CDR3 DNA sequence: TGTGCCAGCCGAGTTTGGCGCCAGGATGCCCAGTACTTC.

This clone was recorded only once. The rearrangement uses TRBV5-6 and TRBJ1-2; tentatively, D is TRBD1 (5 bases). This CDR3 has 19 residues. Trimming removed 4 bases at V and 4 bases at J, with 29 bases between. Germline values: CDR1 SGHDT, CDR2 YYEEEE. The CDR3 spells CASSDPGGAREVGGYGYTF. The CDR3 coding sequence is TGTGCCAGCAGCGACCCCGGCGGGGCCAGGGAGGTCGGGGGCTATGGCTACACCTTC.

CDR3 DNA: TGTGCCTGGGGACAGGGTATCTACGAGCAGTACTTC. Encoded protein: CAWGQGIYEQYF. J is TRBJ2-7 and V is TRBV30; 8 bases agree with TRBD1. This CDR3 is 12 amino acids long. CDR1 and CDR2 from the germline V gene are GTSNPN and SVGIG (reference sequence). Losses at the gene ends were 5 bases for V and 3 bases for J; bases not matched to a gene: 3. Complete variable domain (other parts from reference TRBV30 and TRBJ2-7): SQTIHQWPATLVQPVGSPLSLECTVEGTSNPNLYWYRQAAGRGLQLLFYSVGIGQISSEVPQNLSASRPQDRQFILSSKKLLLSDSGFYLCAWGQGIYEQYFGPGTRLTVT.

The chain links TRBV5-1 to TRBJ2-1; 7 positions agree with TRBD2. Germline CDR1 SGHRS, CDR2 YFSETQ. The V and J ends lost 2 bases and 6 bases, in that order; junction bases with no gene match: 14. The CDR3 has 17 amino acids. DNA for the CDR3: TGCGCCAGCAGCTTCGACCCGGCTAGCGGCAGTATCAATGAGCAGTTCTTC. Protein product: CASSFDPASGSINEQFF.

Comment on this clone: Other DNA sequences from this sample encode an identical CDR3 as well. In DNA form, the CDR3 reads TGTGCCAGCAGCGTTGGGACTAGCGGGAGCACAGATACGCAGTATTTT. Protein: CASSVGTSGSTDTQYF. The chain employs TRBV9 and TRBJ2-3, with TRBD2 matching over 12 bases. The CDR3 covers 16 residues. J gave up 0 bases and V 2 bases, and 1 base lay outside the gene matches. CDR1 SGDLS and CDR2 YYNGEE come from the germline V gene.

With regard to this clone: The identical CDR3 is also encoded by other nucleotide sequences in the sample. The chain couples TRBV5-1 to TRBJ1-5, with no clear D. V was clipped by 0 bases and J by 4 bases, with 5 bases between them. The CDR3 totals 13 residues. Germline CDR1 reads SGHRS; CDR2 reads YFSETQ. The CDR3 here is CASSLGANQPQHF. CDR3 in DNA: TGCGCCAGCAGCTTGGGGGCAAATCAGCCCCAGCATTTT.